This is a list of T cell receptor beta chains from one sample in a study of PD-L1 blockade in urothelial cancer. Sequencing was performed with immunoSEQ multiplex PCR; in TCRdb, only in-frame clones are kept and a portion is missing. The sample holds some 40,000 clones, 75% to 95% seen once. The material sequenced was PBMCs, taken around atezolizumab (anti-PD-L1) treatment. The receptors here all came from a man aged 65 to 85 with urothelial cancer. CDR3s leave out the opening cysteine and the closing phenylalanine or tryptophan. A row's size may be missing; if present it is once, few, many or a size class.

.,TRBV7-9,TRBJ1-2,ATGDYGYT
.,TRBV7-3,TRBJ2-5,ASSLGLGETQY
.,TRBV19,TRBJ2-7,ASSISLGVPYEQY
.,TRBV29-1,TRBJ2-7,SANQGLEQY
.,TRBV12-2,TRBJ2-3,ASRPLGHSPDTQY
.,TRBV4-1,TRBJ2-2,ASSLRTGSTGELF
.,TRBV2,TRBJ2-5,ASIPGLAETQY
.,TRBV19,TRBJ1-3,ASSITAGTSGNTIY
.,TRBV10-2,TRBJ1-2,ASSEQGTLGGYT
.,TRBV29-1,TRBJ2-3,SVERGSGTDTQY
.,TRBV27,TRBJ1-2,ASSPTGAYGYT
.,TRBV5-8,TRBJ2-7,ASSTGQIPYEQY
.,TRBV28,TRBJ2-1,ASIEGSVAGAGNEQF
.,TRBV19,TRBJ2-1,ASRIQGASGEQF
.,TRBV27,TRBJ2-5,ASSHGGTPSVQY
.,TRBV6-5,TRBJ1-5,ASSYGHPNSNQPQH
.,TRBV30,TRBJ1-2,ATHAGSPPSGYT
once,TRBV19,TRBJ1-1,ASSMREGTLNTEAF
.,TRBV28,TRBJ1-1,ASSPPELWTEAF
.,TRBV27,TRBJ2-5,ASSFSTSGIGTQY
.,TRBV2,TRBJ1-1,ASIQRTGVFPKGNTEAF
.,TRBV6-5,TRBJ2-7,ASRQMIAGHEQY
.,TRBV30,TRBJ1-3,AWTTGGRNTIY
.,TRBV19,TRBJ2-7,ASSPRRGISYEQY
.,TRBV27,TRBJ2-7,ASSRRESYEQY
.,TRBV28,TRBJ1-6,ASSPHQGFGNSPLH
.,TRBV5-1,TRBJ1-1,ASSLGWGDRRDTEAF
.,TRBV10-2,TRBJ2-7,ASSESSGRSGGQY
.,TRBV15,TRBJ2-7,ATSGTGGKYEQY
.,TRBV18,TRBJ1-4,ASSPGDRSNEKLF
.,TRBV6-5,TRBJ1-4,ATLRTGATNEKLF
.,TRBV5-1,TRBJ2-1,ASSLFGDEQF
.,TRBV9,TRBJ2-5,ASSANAGQGQETQY
.,TRBV19,TRBJ1-5,ASSIWRGDLGGNQPQH
.,TRBV6-1,TRBJ2-1,ASSEKHRGPRNEQF
.,TRBV7-9,TRBJ2-3,ASAAGGGTSTDTQY
.,TRBV5-4,TRBJ2-3,ASSLGAGLDTQY
.,TRBV27,TRBJ1-2,ASSFSGQGSGGYT
.,TRBV6-1,TRBJ2-1,ASSEGGRVHNEQF
.,TRBV10-2,TRBJ2-7,ASRPGSGEQY
.,TRBV5-1,TRBJ1-4,ASRPQGANEKLF
.,TRBV5-1,TRBJ2-1,ASSLEGGRARDEQF
.,TRBV5-1,TRBJ2-3,ASSLPLSSTDTQY
.,TRBV28,TRBJ2-1,ASSSFGQGTYNEQF
.,TRBV7-9,TRBJ1-2,ASSPAKTRTIYGYT
.,TRBV2,TRBJ2-3,ASSVEGPDTQY
.,TRBV2,TRBJ1-5,ATDPGGLNQPQH
.,TRBV9,TRBJ2-7,ASSPLGRDYEQY
.,TRBV5-4,TRBJ1-1,ASSETGQNTEAF
.,TRBV27,TRBJ2-3,ATTSPPDTQY
.,TRBV5-1,TRBJ2-1,ASSPTTGVGDNEQF
.,TRBV6-1,TRBJ2-1,ASSATSGRSTYNEQF
once,TRBV19,TRBJ2-6,ASSPDRLGANVLT
.,TRBV5-4,TRBJ2-4,ASSFAPGQGGNIQY